These T cell receptor beta chains were read from a single sample in a study of blood T cell repertoires in COVID-19. The table came from immunoSEQ multiplex PCR; TCRdb's copy has only in-frame clones and leaves some out. The sample shows more than 150,000 clones, approximately 85% of them seen only once. Specimen: peripheral blood. The receptor source for this set is an elderly woman with acute or convalescent COVID-19. CDR3s include the opening cysteine and the closing phenylalanine or tryptophan. A D gene is named only where the DNA matches it firmly. Clone size, where shown, is once, few, many, or a class for clones that have expanded.

j_call: TRBJ2-1; clone_size: few; cdr3_length: 12; d_call: TRBD1; v_call: TRBV12-3/TRBV12-4; cdr3_aa: CASSLPDRDQFF; cdr3_nt: TGTGCCAGCAGTTTGCCCGACAGGGACCAGTTCTTC
j_call: TRBJ2-1; clone_size: few; cdr3_length: 15; d_call: TRBD2; v_call: TRBV24-1; cdr3_aa: CATSDFKRGADEQFF; cdr3_nt: TGTGCCACCAGTGATTTTAAGCGGGGGGCAGATGAGCAGTTCTTC
j_call: TRBJ2-3; clone_size: NA; cdr3_length: 14; d_call: TRBD2; v_call: TRBV7-9; cdr3_aa: CASSSGTSGDTQYF; cdr3_nt: TGTGCCAGCAGCTCCGGGACTAGTGGGGATACGCAGTATTTT
j_call: TRBJ1-5; clone_size: few; cdr3_length: 17; d_call: NA; v_call: TRBV19; cdr3_aa: CASSKGRKGDSNQPQHF; cdr3_nt: TGTGCCAGTAGTAAGGGCAGAAAGGGGGATAGCAATCAGCCCCAGCATTTT
j_call: TRBJ1-1; clone_size: NA; cdr3_length: 13; d_call: TRBD1; v_call: TRBV18; cdr3_aa: CASSLDRETEAFF; cdr3_nt: TGTGCCAGCTCACTGGACAGGGAGACTGAAGCTTTCTTT
j_call: TRBJ2-2; clone_size: NA; cdr3_length: 14; d_call: NA; v_call: TRBV30; cdr3_aa: CAWSAHRETGELFF; cdr3_nt: TGTGCCTGGAGTGCCCACAGGGAGACCGGGGAGCTGTTTTTT
j_call: TRBJ1-6; clone_size: NA; cdr3_length: 15; d_call: NA; v_call: TRBV18; cdr3_aa: CASSPTGTGAAPLHF; cdr3_nt: TGTGCCAGCTCACCAACCGGGACTGGGGCGGCACCCCTCCACTTT
j_call: TRBJ2-2; clone_size: NA; cdr3_length: 16; d_call: TRBD2; v_call: TRBV19; cdr3_aa: CASSLLAGPRGGELFF; cdr3_nt: TGTGCCAGTAGTCTACTAGCGGGTCCAAGAGGGGGGGAGCTGTTTTTT
j_call: TRBJ2-7; clone_size: NA; cdr3_length: 15; d_call: NA; v_call: TRBV7-2; cdr3_aa: CASSPVAGKGLEQYF; cdr3_nt: TGTGCCAGCAGCCCTGTGGCGGGTAAAGGGCTCGAGCAGTACTTC
j_call: TRBJ1-1; clone_size: NA; cdr3_length: 14; d_call: NA; v_call: TRBV7-9; cdr3_aa: CASSLETGAREAFF; cdr3_nt: TGTGCCAGCAGCTTAGAGACAGGCGCACGTGAAGCTTTCTTT
j_call: TRBJ1-2; clone_size: once; cdr3_length: 14; d_call: TRBD1; v_call: TRBV5-1; cdr3_aa: CASSSDRGNYGYTF; cdr3_nt: TGCGCCAGCAGCTCGGACAGGGGCAACTATGGCTACACCTTC
j_call: TRBJ1-1; clone_size: NA; cdr3_length: 18; d_call: NA; v_call: TRBV14; cdr3_aa: CASSQEGGAWAMNTEAFF; cdr3_nt: TGTGCCAGCAGCCAAGAGGGAGGGGCTTGGGCAATGAACACTGAAGCTTTCTTT
j_call: TRBJ1-6; clone_size: NA; cdr3_length: 14; d_call: TRBD1; v_call: TRBV6-5; cdr3_aa: CAIKTGNRNSPLHF; cdr3_nt: TGTGCCATCAAGACAGGGAATAGAAATTCACCCCTCCACTTT
j_call: TRBJ2-7; clone_size: NA; cdr3_length: 17; d_call: TRBD2; v_call: TRBV3-1/TRBV3-2; cdr3_aa: CASSPLAGLADSYEQYF; cdr3_nt: TGTGCCAGCAGCCCACTAGCAGGACTAGCGGACTCCTACGAGCAGTACTTC
j_call: TRBJ2-1; clone_size: few; cdr3_length: 17; d_call: NA; v_call: TRBV4-2; cdr3_aa: CASSQDLGRRSYNEQFF; cdr3_nt: TGTGCCAGCAGCCAAGATCTCGGTCGTCGCTCCTACAATGAGCAGTTCTTC
j_call: TRBJ2-3; clone_size: NA; cdr3_length: 16; d_call: TRBD1; v_call: TRBV3-1/TRBV3-2; cdr3_aa: CASSQEDRGSTDTQYF; cdr3_nt: TGTGCCAGCAGCCAAGAAGACAGGGGTAGCACAGATACGCAGTATTTT
j_call: TRBJ2-1; clone_size: few; cdr3_length: 17; d_call: TRBD2; v_call: TRBV27; cdr3_aa: CASSFVGWASGDNEQFF; cdr3_nt: TGTGCCAGCAGTTTCGTGGGATGGGCTAGCGGGGACAATGAGCAGTTCTTC
j_call: TRBJ1-5; clone_size: NA; cdr3_length: 13; d_call: NA; v_call: TRBV7-2; cdr3_aa: CASSLRGNQPQHF; cdr3_nt: TGTGCCAGCAGCTTGCGGGGCAATCAGCCCCAGCATTTT
j_call: TRBJ2-7; clone_size: NA; cdr3_length: 15; d_call: TRBD2; v_call: TRBV7-2; cdr3_aa: CASRQLAGSGREQYF; cdr3_nt: TGTGCCAGCAGGCAGCTAGCGGGGAGTGGTAGGGAGCAGTACTTC
j_call: TRBJ1-2; clone_size: NA; cdr3_length: 14; d_call: TRBD1; v_call: TRBV19; cdr3_aa: CASSVSGTGHGYTF; cdr3_nt: TGTGCCAGTAGTGTATCCGGGACAGGGCATGGCTACACCTTC
j_call: TRBJ2-3; clone_size: NA; cdr3_length: 15; d_call: TRBD1; v_call: TRBV10-3; cdr3_aa: CAISPGQASTDTQYF; cdr3_nt: TGTGCCATCAGTCCAGGACAGGCGAGCACAGATACGCAGTATTTT
j_call: TRBJ1-2; clone_size: NA; cdr3_length: 14; d_call: NA; v_call: TRBV7-2; cdr3_aa: CASSSVGRDYGYTF; cdr3_nt: TGTGCCAGCAGCTCAGTGGGTCGGGACTATGGCTACACCTTC
j_call: TRBJ2-1; clone_size: NA; cdr3_length: 14; d_call: TRBD1; v_call: TRBV6-2/TRBV6-3; cdr3_aa: CASSRDSPYNEQFF; cdr3_nt: TGTGCCAGCAGTCGGGACAGCCCCTACAATGAGCAGTTCTTC
j_call: TRBJ2-1; clone_size: NA; cdr3_length: 16; d_call: TRBD2; v_call: TRBV7-6; cdr3_aa: CASSPSGGAVGNEQFF; cdr3_nt: TGTGCCAGCAGCCCTAGCGGGGGGGCCGTGGGAAATGAGCAGTTCTTC
j_call: TRBJ2-1; clone_size: NA; cdr3_length: 15; d_call: NA; v_call: TRBV6-5; cdr3_aa: CASRDGGFGGNEQFF; cdr3_nt: TGTGCCAGCAGGGATGGGGGGTTCGGTGGCAATGAGCAGTTCTTC
j_call: TRBJ1-6; clone_size: few; cdr3_length: 16; d_call: TRBD1; v_call: TRBV5-5; cdr3_aa: CASSQTGATYNSPLHF; cdr3_nt: TGTGCCAGCAGCCAAACAGGGGCAACCTATAATTCACCCCTCCACTTT
j_call: TRBJ2-2; clone_size: NA; cdr3_length: 18; d_call: NA; v_call: TRBV19; cdr3_aa: CASSYTPRDLGPTGELFF; cdr3_nt: TGTGCCAGTAGTTATACGCCCCGCGATCTAGGTCCCACCGGGGAGCTGTTTTTT
j_call: TRBJ2-3; clone_size: few; cdr3_length: 15; d_call: NA; v_call: TRBV5-6; cdr3_aa: CASSLDWSGTDTQYF; cdr3_nt: TGTGCCAGCAGCTTGGATTGGTCAGGTACAGATACGCAGTATTTT
j_call: TRBJ2-3; clone_size: NA; cdr3_length: 14; d_call: NA; v_call: TRBV7-9; cdr3_aa: CASSDSRSADTQYF; cdr3_nt: TGTGCCAGCAGCGACTCAAGGAGCGCAGATACGCAGTATTTT
j_call: TRBJ1-5; clone_size: NA; cdr3_length: 14; d_call: NA; v_call: TRBV2; cdr3_aa: CASSRRGSNQPQHF; cdr3_nt: TGTGCCAGCAGCCGCAGGGGAAGCAATCAGCCCCAGCATTTT
j_call: TRBJ2-1; clone_size: NA; cdr3_length: 14; d_call: TRBD2; v_call: TRBV3-1/TRBV3-2; cdr3_aa: CASSQVGAGNEQFF; cdr3_nt: TGTGCCAGCAGCCAAGTGGGAGCGGGGAATGAGCAGTTCTTC
j_call: TRBJ2-5; clone_size: NA; cdr3_length: 12; d_call: NA; v_call: TRBV12-5; cdr3_aa: CASGLGGLSQYF; cdr3_nt: TGTGCTAGTGGTTTGGGAGGCCTGAGCCAGTACTTC
j_call: TRBJ2-3; clone_size: NA; cdr3_length: 17; d_call: TRBD2; v_call: TRBV4-1; cdr3_aa: CASSQGSGSGSTDTQYF; cdr3_nt: TGCGCCAGCAGCCAAGGCAGCGGGAGTGGGAGCACAGATACGCAGTATTTT
j_call: TRBJ1-2; clone_size: NA; cdr3_length: 15; d_call: TRBD1; v_call: TRBV6-5; cdr3_aa: CASRLTGGAWDGYTF; cdr3_nt: TGTGCCAGCAGACTCACAGGGGGTGCCTGGGATGGCTACACCTTC
j_call: TRBJ2-2; clone_size: NA; cdr3_length: 16; d_call: NA; v_call: TRBV3-1/TRBV3-2; cdr3_aa: CASRTPTSQGAGELFF; cdr3_nt: TGTGCCAGCAGGACCCCTACCTCTCAGGGCGCCGGGGAGCTGTTTTTT
j_call: TRBJ1-1; clone_size: NA; cdr3_length: 14; d_call: TRBD1; v_call: TRBV6-2/TRBV6-3; cdr3_aa: CASSRTGGNTEAFF; cdr3_nt: TGTGCCAGCAGCCGGACAGGGGGCAACACTGAAGCTTTCTTT
j_call: TRBJ1-6; clone_size: NA; cdr3_length: 13; d_call: NA; v_call: TRBV29-1; cdr3_aa: CSVAGSRDSPLHF; cdr3_nt: TGCAGCGTTGCCGGGTCCCGGGATTCACCCCTCCACTTT
j_call: TRBJ1-1; clone_size: NA; cdr3_length: 15; d_call: NA; v_call: TRBV2; cdr3_aa: CASSPKGFMNTEAFF; cdr3_nt: TGTGCCAGCAGTCCCAAGGGGTTCATGAACACTGAAGCTTTCTTT
j_call: TRBJ2-3; clone_size: NA; cdr3_length: 17; d_call: TRBD2; v_call: TRBV9; cdr3_aa: CASSSGLAGVSTDTQYF; cdr3_nt: TGTGCCAGCAGCAGCGGACTAGCGGGGGTAAGCACAGATACGCAGTATTTT
j_call: TRBJ2-3; clone_size: few; cdr3_length: 15; d_call: NA; v_call: TRBV5-1; cdr3_aa: CASSAAGASTDTQYF; cdr3_nt: TGCGCCAGCAGCGCCGCGGGGGCTTCCACAGATACGCAGTATTTT
j_call: TRBJ2-1; clone_size: NA; cdr3_length: 14; d_call: TRBD2; v_call: TRBV5-1; cdr3_aa: CASSVGLAGPGQFF; cdr3_nt: TGCGCCAGCAGCGTGGGACTAGCGGGCCCTGGGCAGTTCTTC
j_call: TRBJ1-2; clone_size: NA; cdr3_length: 14; d_call: TRBD1; v_call: TRBV14; cdr3_aa: CASSPWTGGYGYTF; cdr3_nt: TGTGCCAGCAGCCCTTGGACAGGGGGCTATGGCTACACCTTC
j_call: TRBJ1-1; clone_size: many; cdr3_length: 12; d_call: NA; v_call: TRBV11-2; cdr3_aa: CASSFPTGEAFF; cdr3_nt: TGTGCCAGCAGCTTCCCGACAGGTGAGGCTTTCTTT
j_call: TRBJ1-4; clone_size: NA; cdr3_length: 14; d_call: NA; v_call: TRBV19; cdr3_aa: CASSITGVNEKLFF; cdr3_nt: TGTGCCAGTAGTATTACAGGCGTTAATGAAAAACTGTTTTTT
j_call: TRBJ1-2; clone_size: NA; cdr3_length: 15; d_call: NA; v_call: TRBV2; cdr3_aa: CASKAGSQLNYGYTF; cdr3_nt: TGTGCCAGCAAGGCGGGATCTCAGCTAAACTATGGCTACACCTTC
j_call: TRBJ2-7; clone_size: NA; cdr3_length: 14; d_call: TRBD1; v_call: TRBV9; cdr3_aa: CASSDRDRGREQYF; cdr3_nt: TGTGCCAGCAGCGACCGGGACAGGGGACGAGAGCAGTACTTC
j_call: TRBJ2-1; clone_size: NA; cdr3_length: 15; d_call: NA; v_call: TRBV5-1; cdr3_aa: CASSLGREQSGEQFF; cdr3_nt: TGCGCCAGCAGCTTGGGCCGGGAGCAATCGGGTGAGCAGTTCTTC
j_call: TRBJ1-1; clone_size: NA; cdr3_length: 18; d_call: NA; v_call: TRBV7-2; cdr3_aa: CASSPNLGRAGRYTEAFF; cdr3_nt: TGTGCCAGCAGCCCCAACCTGGGGAGGGCGGGTCGGTACACTGAAGCTTTCTTT
j_call: TRBJ1-5; clone_size: few; cdr3_length: 14; d_call: TRBD1; v_call: TRBV9; cdr3_aa: CASSATGGGQPQHF; cdr3_nt: TGTGCCAGCAGCGCCACAGGGGGCGGGCAGCCCCAGCATTTT
j_call: TRBJ2-3; clone_size: NA; cdr3_length: 13; d_call: NA; v_call: TRBV6-5; cdr3_aa: CASSYSLDGTQYF; cdr3_nt: TGTGCCAGCAGTTACTCACTAGACGGTACGCAGTATTTT
j_call: TRBJ1-2; clone_size: NA; cdr3_length: 15; d_call: TRBD1; v_call: TRBV7-3; cdr3_aa: CASSPQGGWVYGYTF; cdr3_nt: TGTGCCAGCAGCCCCCAGGGGGGATGGGTCTATGGCTACACCTTC
j_call: TRBJ1-2; clone_size: NA; cdr3_length: 14; d_call: NA; v_call: TRBV19; cdr3_aa: CASRPDRFNYGYTF; cdr3_nt: TGTGCCAGCCGACCCGACAGGTTTAACTATGGCTACACCTTC
j_call: TRBJ2-7; clone_size: few; cdr3_length: 16; d_call: TRBD2; v_call: TRBV5-1; cdr3_aa: CASSLEVWTSTNEQYF; cdr3_nt: TGCGCCAGCAGCTTGGAGGTTTGGACTAGCACTAACGAGCAGTACTTC
j_call: TRBJ2-3; clone_size: NA; cdr3_length: 14; d_call: NA; v_call: TRBV5-1; cdr3_aa: CASSSNLVSDTQYF; cdr3_nt: TGCGCCAGCAGCTCGAACCTAGTCTCAGATACGCAGTATTTT
j_call: TRBJ2-6; clone_size: NA; cdr3_length: 15; d_call: NA; v_call: TRBV6-2/TRBV6-3; cdr3_aa: CASSYWAPGANVLTF; cdr3_nt: TGTGCCAGCAGTTACTGGGCCCCTGGGGCCAACGTCCTGACTTTC
j_call: TRBJ1-5; clone_size: few; cdr3_length: 16; d_call: NA; v_call: TRBV7-2; cdr3_aa: CASSPDGTFAYQPQHF; cdr3_nt: TGTGCCAGCAGCCCCGACGGGACATTTGCTTATCAGCCCCAGCATTTT
j_call: TRBJ1-5; clone_size: NA; cdr3_length: 17; d_call: NA; v_call: TRBV21-1; cdr3_aa: CASSRVRRGLNNQPQHF; cdr3_nt: TGTGCCAGCAGCAGGGTACGCAGGGGGCTTAACAATCAGCCCCAGCATTTT
j_call: TRBJ2-1; clone_size: NA; cdr3_length: 15; d_call: TRBD2; v_call: TRBV6-5; cdr3_aa: CASRIAGRDYNEQFF; cdr3_nt: TGTGCCAGCAGGATAGCGGGAAGAGACTACAATGAGCAGTTCTTC
j_call: TRBJ2-3; clone_size: NA; cdr3_length: 16; d_call: NA; v_call: TRBV5-1; cdr3_aa: CASSASPGNGRDTQYF; cdr3_nt: TGCGCCAGCAGCGCGAGTCCCGGGAACGGCAGGGATACGCAGTATTTT
j_call: TRBJ2-3; clone_size: NA; cdr3_length: 18; d_call: TRBD1; v_call: TRBV10-3; cdr3_aa: CAISESDRGGLGTDTQYF; cdr3_nt: TGTGCCATCAGTGAGTCGGACAGGGGAGGGCTAGGGACAGATACGCAGTATTTT